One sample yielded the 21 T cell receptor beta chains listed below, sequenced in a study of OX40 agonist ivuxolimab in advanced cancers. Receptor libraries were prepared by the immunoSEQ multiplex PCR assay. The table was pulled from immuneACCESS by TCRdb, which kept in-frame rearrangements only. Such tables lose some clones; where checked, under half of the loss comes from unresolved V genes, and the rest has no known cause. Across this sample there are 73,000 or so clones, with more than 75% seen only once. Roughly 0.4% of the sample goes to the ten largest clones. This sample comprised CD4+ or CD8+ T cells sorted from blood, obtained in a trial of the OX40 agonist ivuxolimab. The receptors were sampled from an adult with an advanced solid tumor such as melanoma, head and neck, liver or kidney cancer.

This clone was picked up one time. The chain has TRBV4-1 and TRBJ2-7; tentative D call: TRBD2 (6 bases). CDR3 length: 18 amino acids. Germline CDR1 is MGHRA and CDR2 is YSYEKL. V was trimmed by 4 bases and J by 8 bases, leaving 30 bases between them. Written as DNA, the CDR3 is TGCGCCAGCAGCCCCTACTACCGCTTAGCGGAAGAGTCTATGAAGCAGTACTTC. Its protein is CASSPYYRLAEESMKQYF.

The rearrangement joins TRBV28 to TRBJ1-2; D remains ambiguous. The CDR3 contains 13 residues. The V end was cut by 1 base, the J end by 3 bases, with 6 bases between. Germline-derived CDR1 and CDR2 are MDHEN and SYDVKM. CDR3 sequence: CASSLLGHYGYTF. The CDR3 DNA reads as TGTGCCAGCAGTTTATTGGGCCACTATGGCTACACCTTC.

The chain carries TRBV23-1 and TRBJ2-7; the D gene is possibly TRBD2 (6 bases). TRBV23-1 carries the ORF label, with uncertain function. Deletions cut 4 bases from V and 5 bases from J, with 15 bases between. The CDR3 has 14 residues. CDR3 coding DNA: TGCGCCAGCAGTCGGGCAGGGAGGAAGAACGAGCAGTACGTC. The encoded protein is CASSRAGRKNEQYV.

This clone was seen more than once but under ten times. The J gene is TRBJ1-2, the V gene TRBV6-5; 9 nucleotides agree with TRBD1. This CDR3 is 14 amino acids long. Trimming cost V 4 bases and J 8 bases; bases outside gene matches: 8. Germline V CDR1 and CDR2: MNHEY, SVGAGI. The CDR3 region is CASSLTGGAGGYTF. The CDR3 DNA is TGTGCCAGCAGTTTAACAGGGGGCGCGGGAGGCTACACCTTC.

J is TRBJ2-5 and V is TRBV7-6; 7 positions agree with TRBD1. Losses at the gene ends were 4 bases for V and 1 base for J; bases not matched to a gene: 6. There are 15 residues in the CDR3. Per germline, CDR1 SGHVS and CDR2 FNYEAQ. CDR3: CASSSIDRVQETQYF. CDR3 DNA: TGTGCCAGCAGCTCTATCGACAGGGTCCAAGAGACCCAGTACTTC.

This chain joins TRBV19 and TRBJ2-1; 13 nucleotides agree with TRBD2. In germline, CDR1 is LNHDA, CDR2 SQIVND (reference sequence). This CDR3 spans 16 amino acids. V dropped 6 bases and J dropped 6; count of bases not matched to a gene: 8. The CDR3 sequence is CASRTARTSGGNEQFF. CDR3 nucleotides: TGTGCCAGTAGGACCGCTCGGACTAGCGGGGGCAATGAGCAGTTCTTC.

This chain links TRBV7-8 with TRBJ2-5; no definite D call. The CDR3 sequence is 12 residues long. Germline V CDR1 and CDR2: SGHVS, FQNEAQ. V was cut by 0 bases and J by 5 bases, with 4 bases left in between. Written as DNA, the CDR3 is TGTGCCAGCAGCTTAGCGCTCGAGACCCAGTACTTC. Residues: CASSLALETQYF.

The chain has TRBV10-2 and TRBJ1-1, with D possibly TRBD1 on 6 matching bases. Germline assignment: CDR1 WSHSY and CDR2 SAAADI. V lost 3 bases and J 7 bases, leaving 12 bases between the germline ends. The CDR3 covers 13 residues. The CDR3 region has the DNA TGCGCCAGCAGTGATCAGGGGTGGGGTGAAGCTTTCTTT. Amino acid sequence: CASSDQGWGEAFF.

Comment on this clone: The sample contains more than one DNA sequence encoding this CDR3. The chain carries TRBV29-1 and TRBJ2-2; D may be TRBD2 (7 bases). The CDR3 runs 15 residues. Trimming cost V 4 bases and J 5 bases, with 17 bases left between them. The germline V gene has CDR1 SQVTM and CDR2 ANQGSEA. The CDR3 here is CSVGGGLARTGELFF. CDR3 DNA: TGCAGCGTTGGGGGGGGGCTAGCGAGGACCGGGGAGCTGTTTTTT.

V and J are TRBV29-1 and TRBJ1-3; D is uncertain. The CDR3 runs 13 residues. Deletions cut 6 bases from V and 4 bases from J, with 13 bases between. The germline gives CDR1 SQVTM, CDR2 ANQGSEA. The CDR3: CSVQGIDGNTIYF. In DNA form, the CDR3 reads TGCAGCGTCCAAGGGATAGACGGAAACACCATATATTTT.

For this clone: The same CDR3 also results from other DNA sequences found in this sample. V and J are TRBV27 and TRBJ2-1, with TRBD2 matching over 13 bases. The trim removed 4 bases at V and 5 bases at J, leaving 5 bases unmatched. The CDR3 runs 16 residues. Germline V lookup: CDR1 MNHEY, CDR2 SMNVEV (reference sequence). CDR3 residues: CASSSPGTSGNNEQFF. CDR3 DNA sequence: TGTGCCAGCAGTTCTCCCGGGACTAGCGGGAACAATGAGCAGTTCTTC.

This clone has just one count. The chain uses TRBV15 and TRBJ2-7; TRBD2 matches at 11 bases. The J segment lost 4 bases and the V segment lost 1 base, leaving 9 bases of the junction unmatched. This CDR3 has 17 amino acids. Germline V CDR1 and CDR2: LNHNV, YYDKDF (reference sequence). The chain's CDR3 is CATSRGTTSGTAYEQYF. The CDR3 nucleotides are TGTGCCACCAGCAGAGGAACGACTAGCGGGACGGCTTACGAGCAGTACTTC.

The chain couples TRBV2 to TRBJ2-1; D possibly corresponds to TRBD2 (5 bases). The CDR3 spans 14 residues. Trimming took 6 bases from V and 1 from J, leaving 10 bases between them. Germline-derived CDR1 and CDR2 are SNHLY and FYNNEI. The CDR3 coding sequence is TGTGCCAGCAGAAGGAGCGGATCCTACAATGAGCAGTTCTTC. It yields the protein CASRRSGSYNEQFF.

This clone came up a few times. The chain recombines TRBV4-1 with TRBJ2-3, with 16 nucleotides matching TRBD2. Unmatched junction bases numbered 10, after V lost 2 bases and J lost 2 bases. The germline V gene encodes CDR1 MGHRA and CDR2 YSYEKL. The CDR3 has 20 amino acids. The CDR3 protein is CASSQPGLAGGLGITDTQYF. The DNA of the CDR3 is TGCGCCAGCAGCCAACCGGGACTAGCGGGGGGGTTAGGAATCACAGATACGCAGTATTTT.

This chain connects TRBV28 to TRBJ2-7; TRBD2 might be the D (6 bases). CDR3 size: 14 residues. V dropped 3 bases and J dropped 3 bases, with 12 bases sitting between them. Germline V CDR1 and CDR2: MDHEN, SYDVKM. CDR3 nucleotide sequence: TGTGCCAGCAGTTTGGCGGGACCCTTCTACGAGCAGTACTTC. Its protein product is CASSLAGPFYEQYF.

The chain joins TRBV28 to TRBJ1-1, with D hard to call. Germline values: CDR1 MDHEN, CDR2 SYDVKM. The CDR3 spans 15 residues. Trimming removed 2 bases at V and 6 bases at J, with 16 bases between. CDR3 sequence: CASSLGLGPKPEAFF. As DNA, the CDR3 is TGTGCCAGCAGTTTAGGATTAGGACCCAAGCCTGAAGCTTTCTTT.

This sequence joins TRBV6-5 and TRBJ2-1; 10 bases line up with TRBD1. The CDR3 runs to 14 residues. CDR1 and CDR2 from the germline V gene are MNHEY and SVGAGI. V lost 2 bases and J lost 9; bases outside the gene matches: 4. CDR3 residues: CASSYRTGGSEQFF. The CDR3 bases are TGTGCCAGCAGTTACCGGACAGGGGGTAGTGAGCAGTTCTTC.

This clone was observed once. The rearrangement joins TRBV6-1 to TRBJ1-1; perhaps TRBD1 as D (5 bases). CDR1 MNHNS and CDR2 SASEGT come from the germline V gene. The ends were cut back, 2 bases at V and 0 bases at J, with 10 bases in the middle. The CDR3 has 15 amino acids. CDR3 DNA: TGTGCCAGCAGTGAATGGGGCAGGATGAACACTGAAGCTTTCTTT. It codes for CASSEWGRMNTEAFF.

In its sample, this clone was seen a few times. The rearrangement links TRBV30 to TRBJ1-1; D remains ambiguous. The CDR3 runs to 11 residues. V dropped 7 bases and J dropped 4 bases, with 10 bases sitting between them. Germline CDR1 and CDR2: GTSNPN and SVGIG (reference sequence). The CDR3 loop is CASQRSTEAFF. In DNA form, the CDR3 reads TGTGCCTCTCAACGGAGCACTGAAGCTTTCTTT.

As DNA, the CDR3 is TGTGCCAGCAGGGGCCTCGGGGCAGGAGCAAATCAGCCCCAGCATTTT. Translated: CASRGLGAGANQPQHF. The chain links TRBV27 to TRBJ1-5; tentatively, D is TRBD1 (5 bases). The CDR3 totals 16 residues. CDR1 and CDR2 from the germline V gene are MNHEY and SMNVEV (reference sequence). The V end was cut by 6 bases, the J end by 4 bases, with 19 bases between.

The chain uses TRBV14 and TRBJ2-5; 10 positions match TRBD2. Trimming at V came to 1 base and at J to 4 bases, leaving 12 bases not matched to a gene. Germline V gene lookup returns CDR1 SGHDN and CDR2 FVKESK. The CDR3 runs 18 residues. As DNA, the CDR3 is TGTGCCAGCAGCCAAGGGCTAGCGGGAGTTGGAGTAGGAGAGACCCAGTACTTC. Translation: CASSQGLAGVGVGETQYF.